The source of this T cell receptor (beta chain) is a study of post-analysis software for immune sequencing data. Background on the study: Recorded subtypes: relapsing-remitting, secondary progressive, progressive-relapsing; some patients unannotated. General study findings and limits: Versus controls, multiple sclerosis patients showed significantly lower diversity (normalized Chao1). TRBV segments more frequent in patients than in controls numbered several and included TRBV5-6, TRBV5-1 and TRBV20-1.

Tagging with unique molecular identifiers was a feature of the TCR beta cDNA libraries. TCRdb reprocessed the PCR reads via MiXCR and lists one record per CDR3 protein. The sample has 350,000 to 450,000 distinct CDR3 sequences, 39% seen once; the top ten hold 6.5% to 8%. As for this clonotype: The antigen is undetermined.

CDR3 length: 15 residues. J lost 5 bases, V lost 4 bases, and 5 bases had no gene match. The germline CDR1 and CDR2 sequences are SGDLS and YYNGEE. The clonotype was recovered from a girl aged 2-10 years with multiple sclerosis. The sample comprised blood. V is TRBV9 and J is TRBJ2-1, with 11 bases matching TRBD2. In nucleotides, the CDR3 is TGTGCCAGCAGCCCGAGACTAGCGGGGCACAATGAGCAGTTCTTC. Translation: CASSPRLAGHNEQFF. The full variable domain, in which reference TRBV9 and TRBJ2-1 provide the parts outside the CDR3, is DSGVTQTPKHLITATGQRVTLRCSPRSGDLSVYWYQQSLDQGLQFLIQYYNGEERAKGNILERFSAQQFPDLHSELNLSSLELGDSALYFCASSPRLAGHNEQFFGPGTRLTVL.